Only a few counts were recorded for the clone carrying this TCR beta chain. The target antigen is unknown. The sample comes from a study of post-analysis software for immune sequencing data. Study overall: Some patients lacked subtype; others had relapsing-remitting, secondary progressive or progressive-relapsing disease. Study-level points and caveats: Controls had significantly higher normalized Chao1 diversity than multiple sclerosis patients. By F measure, samples from a shared preparation batch strongly co-clustered. Comparison of patients with controls showed about 5 TRBV segments more frequent in patients, TRBV5-6, TRBV5-1 and TRBV20-1 among them.

The CDR3 loop spans 15 amino acids. Trimming cost V 4 bases and J 4 bases; bases outside gene matches: 9. Prepared libraries of TCR beta cDNA carried unique molecular identifiers. Each sample of roughly 0.9 to 11 million input T cells yielded approximately 500,000 cDNA molecules, so each molecule approximated one T cell. One entry per CDR3 protein results from TCRdb running MiXCR on the PCR reads. The table has hundreds of thousands of distinct CDR3 sequences, roughly 45% seen once. The specimen sequenced was blood. J is TRBJ2-7 and V is TRBV12-3 or TRBV12-4; 8 bases are shared with TRBD1. The source is a girl aged 5-17 years with multiple sclerosis. DNA for the CDR3: TGTGCCAGCAGTTCCCCAGCAGGGGGCAAGTACGAGCAGTACTTC. It encodes CASSSPAGGKYEQYF.